What follows are 2 T cell receptor beta chains derived from one specimen sequenced in a study of blood T cell repertoires in COVID-19. TCRdb's table, derived via immunoSEQ multiplex PCR, lists solely in-frame clones and lacks some. The sample has about 110,000 clones, 76% seen once. Source material: peripheral blood. These receptors were obtained from a man older than 75 with COVID-19, enrolled during active disease.

The chain links TRBV4-3 to TRBJ2-4; 7 bases agree with TRBD1. Germline CDR1 and CDR2: LGHNA and YSLEER. The CDR3 length is 17 residues. V shed 0 bases, J shed 4 bases, and the junction held 9 bases outside the gene matches. Here the CDR3 DNA reads TGCGCCAGCAGCCAAGATCCCCTGACAGGGACGAAAAACATTCAGTACTTC. Residues: CASSQDPLTGTKNIQYF.

The chain couples TRBV29-1 to TRBJ2-7, with 8 nucleotides matching TRBD1. The CDR3 contains 13 residues. Germline CDR1 is SQVTM and CDR2 is ANQGSEA. J was trimmed by 6 bases and V by 0 bases; bases with no gene match: 4. The CDR3 region is CSVEETGEAEQYF. The CDR3 bases are TGCAGCGTTGAAGAGACAGGGGAAGCCGAGCAGTACTTC.